The clone carrying this T cell receptor beta chain was picked up a small number of times. The data were taken from a study of shared T cell receptors in the human thymus. The table came from immunoSEQ multiplex PCR; TCRdb's copy has only in-frame clones and leaves some out. The sample yields under 850,000 clones, 88% seen once. The CDR3 is 15 residues long. Germline trimming cut 4 bases from V and 5 bases from J; bases unmatched to any gene: 8. The germline V gene encodes CDR1 SGHDN and CDR2 FVKESK. These sequences were also reported in another study, on human thymus T cells. That work states: Apparent skewing of V and J gene usage characterized both thymic and blood repertoires.

V and J are TRBV14 and TRBJ2-1; 7 bases are shared with TRBD2. Sequenced input: thymocytes. The sequence was obtained from a boy in the first two years of life with a congenital heart defect. The CDR3 bases are TGTGCCAGCAGCCCCAAGACTAGCCCCCACAATGAGCAGTTCTTC. Translation gives CASSPKTSPHNEQFF.